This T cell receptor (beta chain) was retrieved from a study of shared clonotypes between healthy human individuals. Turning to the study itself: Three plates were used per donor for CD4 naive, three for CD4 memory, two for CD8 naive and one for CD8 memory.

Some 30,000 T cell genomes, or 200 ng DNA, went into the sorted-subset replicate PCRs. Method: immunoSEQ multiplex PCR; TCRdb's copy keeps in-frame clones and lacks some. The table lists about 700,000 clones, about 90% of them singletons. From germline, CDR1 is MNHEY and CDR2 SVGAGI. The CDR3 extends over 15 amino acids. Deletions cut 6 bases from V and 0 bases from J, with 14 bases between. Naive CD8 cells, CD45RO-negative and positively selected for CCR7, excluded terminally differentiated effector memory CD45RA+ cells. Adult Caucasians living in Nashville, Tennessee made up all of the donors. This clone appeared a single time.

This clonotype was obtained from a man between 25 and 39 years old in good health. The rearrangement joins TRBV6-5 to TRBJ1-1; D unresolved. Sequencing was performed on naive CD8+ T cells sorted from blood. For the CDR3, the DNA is TGTGCCAGCAGGGATTGGACTGGCATGAACACTGAAGCTTTCTTT. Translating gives CASRDWTGMNTEAFF.